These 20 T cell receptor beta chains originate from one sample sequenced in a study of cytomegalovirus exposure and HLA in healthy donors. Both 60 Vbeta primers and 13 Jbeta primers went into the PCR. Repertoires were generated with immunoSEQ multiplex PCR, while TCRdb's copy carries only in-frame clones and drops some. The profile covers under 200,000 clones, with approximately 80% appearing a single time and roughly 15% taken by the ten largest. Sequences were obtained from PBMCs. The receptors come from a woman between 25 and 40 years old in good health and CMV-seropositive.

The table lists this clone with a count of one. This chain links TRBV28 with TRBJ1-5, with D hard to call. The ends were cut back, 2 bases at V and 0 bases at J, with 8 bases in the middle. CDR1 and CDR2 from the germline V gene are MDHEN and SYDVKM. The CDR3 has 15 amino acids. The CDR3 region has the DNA TGTGCCAGCAGTTTACTAGGTTATAGCAATCAGCCCCAGCATTTT. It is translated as CASSLLGYSNQPQHF.

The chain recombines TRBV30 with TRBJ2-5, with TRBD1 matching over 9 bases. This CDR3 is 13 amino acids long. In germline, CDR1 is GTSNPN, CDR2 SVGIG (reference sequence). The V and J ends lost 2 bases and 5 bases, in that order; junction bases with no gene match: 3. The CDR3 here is CAWSYRGLETQYF. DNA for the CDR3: TGTGCCTGGAGTTACAGGGGGCTGGAGACCCAGTACTTC.

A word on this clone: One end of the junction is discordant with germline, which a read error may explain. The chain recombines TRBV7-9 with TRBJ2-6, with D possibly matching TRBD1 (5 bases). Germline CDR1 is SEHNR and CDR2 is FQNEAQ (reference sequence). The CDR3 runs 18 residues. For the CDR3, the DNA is TGTTCCAGCAGCTTAGCTCACAGGCCTGAGTCTGGGGCCAACGTCCTGACTTTC. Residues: CSSSLAHRPESGANVLTF.

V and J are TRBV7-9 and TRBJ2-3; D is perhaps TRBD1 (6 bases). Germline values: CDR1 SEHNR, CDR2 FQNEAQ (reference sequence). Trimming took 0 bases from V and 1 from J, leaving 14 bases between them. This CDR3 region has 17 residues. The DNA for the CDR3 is TGTGCCAGCAGCTTAGCGCAGTGGGGGCGCGGCACAGATACGCAGTATTTT. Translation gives CASSLAQWGRGTDTQYF. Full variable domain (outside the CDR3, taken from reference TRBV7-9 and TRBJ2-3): DTGVSQNPRHKITKRGQNVTFRCDPISEHNRLYWYRQTLGQGPEFLTYFQNEAQLEKSRLLSDRFSAERPKGSFSTLEIQRTEQGDSAMYLCASSLAQWGRGTDTQYFGPGTRLTVL.

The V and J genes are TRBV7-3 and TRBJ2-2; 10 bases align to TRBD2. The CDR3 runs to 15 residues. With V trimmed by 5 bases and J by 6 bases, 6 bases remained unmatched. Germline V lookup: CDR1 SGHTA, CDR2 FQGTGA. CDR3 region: CASSLGLATAGELFF. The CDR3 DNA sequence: TGTGCCAGCAGCCTGGGACTAGCGACGGCCGGGGAGCTGTTTTTT.

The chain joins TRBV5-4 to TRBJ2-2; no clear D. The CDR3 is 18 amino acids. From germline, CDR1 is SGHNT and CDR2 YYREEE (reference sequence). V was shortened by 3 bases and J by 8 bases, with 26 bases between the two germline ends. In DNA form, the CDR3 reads TGTGCCAGCAGCTCTTCCGGTTCCTGGCGGCTAGGTGGGGGGGAGCTGTTTTTT. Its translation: CASSSSGSWRLGGGELFF.

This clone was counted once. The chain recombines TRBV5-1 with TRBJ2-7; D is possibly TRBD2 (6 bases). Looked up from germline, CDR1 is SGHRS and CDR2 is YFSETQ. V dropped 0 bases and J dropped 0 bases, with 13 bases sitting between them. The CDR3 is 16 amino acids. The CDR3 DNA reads TGCGCCAGCAGCTTGGTTGGAGGGGTCTCCTCCTACGAGCAGTACTTC. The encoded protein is CASSLVGGVSSYEQYF. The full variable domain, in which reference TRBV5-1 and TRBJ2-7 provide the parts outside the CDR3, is KAGVTQTPRYLIKTRGQQVTLSCSPISGHRSVSWYQQTPGQGLQFLFEYFSETQRNKGNFPGRFSGRQFSNSRSEMNVSTLELGDSALYLCASSLVGGVSSYEQYFGPGTRLTVT.

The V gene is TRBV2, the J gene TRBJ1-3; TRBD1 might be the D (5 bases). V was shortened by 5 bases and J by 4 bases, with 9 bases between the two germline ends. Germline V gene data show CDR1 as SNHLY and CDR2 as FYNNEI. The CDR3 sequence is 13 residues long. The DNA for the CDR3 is TGTGCCAGCAGTCGACAGCGAGGAAACACCATATATTTT. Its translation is CASSRQRGNTIYF.

The CDR3 nucleotides read TGTGCCAGCACCTCGGCGGGGGGCCTGTACGAGCAGTACTTC. Translating it yields CASTSAGGLYEQYF. The chain recombines TRBV6-1 with TRBJ2-7; 8 bases map to TRBD2. CDR1 and CDR2 (germline): MNHNS, SASEGT. With 7 bases clipped from V and 4 bases from J, the junction kept 9 bases outside the gene matches. The CDR3 loop spans 14 amino acids.

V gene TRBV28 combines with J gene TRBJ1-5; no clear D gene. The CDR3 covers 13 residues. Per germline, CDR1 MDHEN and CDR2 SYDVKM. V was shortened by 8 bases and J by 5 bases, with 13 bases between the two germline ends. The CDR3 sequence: CASGTVMDQPQHF. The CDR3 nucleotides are TGTGCCAGCGGTACAGTAATGGATCAGCCCCAGCATTTT.

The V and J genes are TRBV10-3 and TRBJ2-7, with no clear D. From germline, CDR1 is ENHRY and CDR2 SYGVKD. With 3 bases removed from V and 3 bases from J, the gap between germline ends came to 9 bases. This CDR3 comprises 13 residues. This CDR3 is CAISDLQFYEQYF. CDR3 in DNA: TGTGCCATCAGTGACTTACAGTTCTACGAGCAGTACTTC.

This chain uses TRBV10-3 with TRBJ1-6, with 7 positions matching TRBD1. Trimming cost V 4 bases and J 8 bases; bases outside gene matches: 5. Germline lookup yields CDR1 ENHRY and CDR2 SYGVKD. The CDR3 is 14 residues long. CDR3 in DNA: TGTGCCATCAGTGCAGGGGGTCGGGATTCACCCCTCCACTTT. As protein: CAISAGGRDSPLHF.

CDR3 in DNA: TGTGCCATCAGTGGGTCAGGGACAGGGGGCTACGAGCAGTACTTC. It yields the protein CAISGSGTGGYEQYF. The chain links TRBV10-3 to TRBJ2-7, with 11 bases matching TRBD1. Germline V gene sequence: CDR1 ENHRY, CDR2 SYGVKD. Trimming cost V 4 bases and J 3 bases; bases outside gene matches: 5. The CDR3 runs 15 residues.

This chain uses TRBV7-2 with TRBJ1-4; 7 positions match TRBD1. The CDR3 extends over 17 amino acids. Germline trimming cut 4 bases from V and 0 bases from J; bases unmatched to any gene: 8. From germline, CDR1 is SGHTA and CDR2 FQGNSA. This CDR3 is CASSYEQGSATNEKLFF. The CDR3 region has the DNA TGTGCCAGCAGCTACGAACAGGGGTCGGCAACTAATGAAAAACTGTTTTTT.

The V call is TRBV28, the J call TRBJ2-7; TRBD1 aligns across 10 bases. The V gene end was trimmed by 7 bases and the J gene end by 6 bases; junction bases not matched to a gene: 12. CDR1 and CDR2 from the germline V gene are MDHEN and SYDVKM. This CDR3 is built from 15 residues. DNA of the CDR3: TGTGCCAGCATCCACCCGGGACAGGGGTCCCGCGAGCAGTACTTC. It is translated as CASIHPGQGSREQYF.

The CDR3, as DNA: TGTGCCAGCAGCTTTGTCAGGGCGAGATCTAACTATGGCTACACCTTC. Translated: CASSFVRARSNYGYTF. V usage is TRBV7-2 and J usage is TRBJ1-2; a weak D match, TRBD1 (5 bases). With 3 bases removed from V and 0 bases from J, the gap between germline ends came to 14 bases. The CDR3 runs 16 residues. The germline gives CDR1 SGHTA, CDR2 FQGNSA.

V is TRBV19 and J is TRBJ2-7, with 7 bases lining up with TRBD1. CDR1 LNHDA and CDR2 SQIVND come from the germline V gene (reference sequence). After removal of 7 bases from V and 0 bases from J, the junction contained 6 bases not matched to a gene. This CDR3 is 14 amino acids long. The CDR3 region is CASTPTGSSYEQYF. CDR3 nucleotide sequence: TGTGCCAGTACCCCGACAGGGAGCTCCTACGAGCAGTACTTC.

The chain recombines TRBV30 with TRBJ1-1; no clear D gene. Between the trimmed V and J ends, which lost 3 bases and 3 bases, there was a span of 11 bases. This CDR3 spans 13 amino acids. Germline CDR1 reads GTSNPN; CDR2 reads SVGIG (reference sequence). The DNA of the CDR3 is TGTGCCTGGAGCCCATCTCGGGACACTGAAGCTTTCTTT. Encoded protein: CAWSPSRDTEAFF.

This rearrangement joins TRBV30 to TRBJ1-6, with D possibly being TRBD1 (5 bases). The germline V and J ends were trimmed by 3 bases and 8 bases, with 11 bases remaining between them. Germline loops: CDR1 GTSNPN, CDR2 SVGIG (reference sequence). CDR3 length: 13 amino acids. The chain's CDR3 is CAWSAGLDSPLHF. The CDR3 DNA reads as TGTGCCTGGAGCGCAGGGTTAGATTCACCCCTCCACTTT. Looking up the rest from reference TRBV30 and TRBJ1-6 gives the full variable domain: SQTIHQWPATLVQPVGSPLSLECTVEGTSNPNLYWYRQAAGRGLQLLFYSVGIGQISSEVPQNLSASRPQDRQFILSSKKLLLSDSGFYLCAWSAGLDSPLHFGNGTRLTVT.

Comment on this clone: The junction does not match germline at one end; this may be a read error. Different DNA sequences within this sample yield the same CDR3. CDR3 residues: CASSQEVWGQGKNIQYF. The CDR3 DNA reads as TGCGCCAGCAGCCAAGAAGTATGGGGACAGGGAAAAAACATTCAGTACTTT. The chain joins TRBV4-3 to TRBJ2-4, with TRBD1 identical over 9 bases. The CDR3 length is 17 residues. Germline assignment: CDR1 LGHNA and CDR2 YSLEER.